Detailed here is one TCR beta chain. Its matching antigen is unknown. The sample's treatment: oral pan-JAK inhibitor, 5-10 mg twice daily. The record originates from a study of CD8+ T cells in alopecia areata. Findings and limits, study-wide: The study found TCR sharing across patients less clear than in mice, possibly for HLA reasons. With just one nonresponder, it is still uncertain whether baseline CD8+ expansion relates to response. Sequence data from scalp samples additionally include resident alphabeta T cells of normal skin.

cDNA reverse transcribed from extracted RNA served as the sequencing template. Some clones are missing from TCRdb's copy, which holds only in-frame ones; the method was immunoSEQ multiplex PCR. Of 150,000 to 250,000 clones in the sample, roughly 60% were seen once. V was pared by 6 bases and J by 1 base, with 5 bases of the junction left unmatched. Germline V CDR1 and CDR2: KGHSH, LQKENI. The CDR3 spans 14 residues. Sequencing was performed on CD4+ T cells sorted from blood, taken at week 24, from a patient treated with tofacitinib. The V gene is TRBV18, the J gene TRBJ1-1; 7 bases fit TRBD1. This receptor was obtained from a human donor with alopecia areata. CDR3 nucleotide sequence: TGTGCCAGCTCCCCGGACAGGAAGAACACTGAAGCTTTCTTT. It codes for CASSPDRKNTEAFF.